The source of this TCR beta chain is a study of blood T cell repertoires in COVID-19 (dated by TCRdb to 2018 to 2021). At the level of the whole study: Samples covering the acute and convalescent phases of COVID-19 were provided by collaborators in the United States, Italy and Spain. The material from the prospective study consisted of cDNA or gDNA derived from T cells, B-cell-depleted T cells, or PBMCs. The dataset comprised deeply sampled blood TCRbeta repertoires from subjects exposed to, actively infected with, or recovered from COVID-19. The repertoires were released in a freely available public database intended as a resource for research on the immune response to SARS-CoV-2. The samples were drawn from two sources: the first 160 participants of the ongoing ImmuneRACE study, and over 950 subjects contributed by 6 global collaborators. Nearly every sample came with metadata listing a de-identified subject ID, COVID-19 status, age in years and sex. Where HLA class I and class II types were available, the types were taken from metadata supplied by the sample provider, not from assay-based typing. Results the study describes overall, beyond this receptor: The quantity of clinical and demographic metadata differed by source and by participant and was supplied without curation.

CDR1 is given as MDHEN and CDR2 as SYDVKM, both from the germline V gene. The germline V end is reduced by 6 bases and the J end by 1 base; junction bases left unmatched: 7. The CDR3 measures 15 amino acids from cysteine to phenylalanine. The only DNA kept is the CDR3, 45 bases in frame from the first base. One collaborating source in Seattle enrolled patients while the patients were actively infected and followed the patients over time throughout the course of disease. Whole blood was collected in K2EDTA tubes by collaborating institutions according to the institutions' own protocols. Collaborator samples were shipped for TCRbeta analysis as frozen whole blood, isolated PBMCs, or DNA extracted from either sample type. The immunoSEQ Assay, a bias-controlled multiplex PCR, was used to amplify TCRbeta CDR3 regions from genomic DNA. From the authors' description of their analysis: The number of nucleated cells in each sample was estimated by amplification of reference gene primers within the assay. Sequence reads were collapsed and filtered to measure the absolute abundance of every unique TCRbeta CDR3 rearrangement. For each sample, productive Simpson clonality was calculated as the square root of Simpson's diversity index across productive rearrangements. What TCRdb holds here is the immuneACCESS table cut down to in-frame rearrangements. Part of the clones is not present; checked against another copy, under half of the missing clones reflect an unresolved V gene, and the others are unexplained. That table furnishes V, J and clone size, whereas the DNA furnished D and trimming. The sample table contains over 150,000 clones; only one count was recorded for about 87% of them. The top ten constitute around 12% of the sample.

A remark on this clone: Its target antigen remains unknown. No quality values exist for individual bases; no much larger clone is one base distant.

The source material was peripheral blood. The sequence joins TRBV28 to TRBJ2-7; 9 bases in the junction line up with TRBD2. This TCR derives from a woman between 65 and 79 years old with COVID-19, enrolled during active disease. The CDR3 reads as follows: CASRTILAGSYEQYF. The DNA reads as follows: TGTGCCAGCAGGACGATACTAGCGGGTTCCTACGAGCAGTACTTC.